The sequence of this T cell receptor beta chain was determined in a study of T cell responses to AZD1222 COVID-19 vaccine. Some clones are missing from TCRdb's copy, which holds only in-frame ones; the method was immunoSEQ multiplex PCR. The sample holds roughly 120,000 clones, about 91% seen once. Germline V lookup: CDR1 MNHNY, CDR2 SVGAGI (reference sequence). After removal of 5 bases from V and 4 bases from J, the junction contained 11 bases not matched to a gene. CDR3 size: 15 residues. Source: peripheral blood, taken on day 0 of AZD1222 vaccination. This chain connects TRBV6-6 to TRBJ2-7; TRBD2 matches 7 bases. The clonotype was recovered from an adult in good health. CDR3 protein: CASSRPGEGLYEQYF. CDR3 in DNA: TGTGCCAGCAGTCGTCCGGGGGAGGGCCTTTACGAGCAGTACTTC.